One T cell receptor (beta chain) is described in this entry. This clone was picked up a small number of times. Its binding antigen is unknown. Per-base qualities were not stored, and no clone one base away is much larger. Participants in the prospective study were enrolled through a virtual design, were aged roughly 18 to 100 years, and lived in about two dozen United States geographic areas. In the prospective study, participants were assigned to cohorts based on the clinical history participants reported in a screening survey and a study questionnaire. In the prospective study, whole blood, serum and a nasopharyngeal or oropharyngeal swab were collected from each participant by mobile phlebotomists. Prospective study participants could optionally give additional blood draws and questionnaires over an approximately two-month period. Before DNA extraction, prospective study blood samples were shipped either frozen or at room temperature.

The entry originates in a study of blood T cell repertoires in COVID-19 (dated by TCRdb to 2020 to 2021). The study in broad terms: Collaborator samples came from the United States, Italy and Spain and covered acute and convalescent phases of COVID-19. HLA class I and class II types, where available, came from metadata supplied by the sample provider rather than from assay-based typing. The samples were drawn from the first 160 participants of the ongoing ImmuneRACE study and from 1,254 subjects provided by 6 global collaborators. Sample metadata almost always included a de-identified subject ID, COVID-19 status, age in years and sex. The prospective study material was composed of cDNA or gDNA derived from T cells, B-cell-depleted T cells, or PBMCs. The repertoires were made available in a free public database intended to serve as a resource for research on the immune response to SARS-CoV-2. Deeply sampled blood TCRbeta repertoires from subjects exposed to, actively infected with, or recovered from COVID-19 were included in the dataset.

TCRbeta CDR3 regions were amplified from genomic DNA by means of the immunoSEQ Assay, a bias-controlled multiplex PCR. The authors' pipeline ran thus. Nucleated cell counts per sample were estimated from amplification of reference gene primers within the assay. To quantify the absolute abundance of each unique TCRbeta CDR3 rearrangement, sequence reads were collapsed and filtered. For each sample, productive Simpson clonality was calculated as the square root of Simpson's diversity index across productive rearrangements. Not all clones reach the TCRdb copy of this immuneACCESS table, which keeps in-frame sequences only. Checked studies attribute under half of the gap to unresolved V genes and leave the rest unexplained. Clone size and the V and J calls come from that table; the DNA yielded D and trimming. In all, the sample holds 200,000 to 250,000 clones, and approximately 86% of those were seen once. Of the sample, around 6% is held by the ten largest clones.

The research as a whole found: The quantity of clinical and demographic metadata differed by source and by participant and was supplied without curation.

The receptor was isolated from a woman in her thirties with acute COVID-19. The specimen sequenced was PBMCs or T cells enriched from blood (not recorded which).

The CDR3 loop reads CASSLPYSNQPQHF. The DNA sequence is given as TGTGCCAGCAGCTTACCGTATAGCAATCAGCCCCAGCATTTT. Recombination linked TRBV7-3 to TRBJ1-5, with the D gene not confidently named. The junction carries 5 bases between V and J, which are trimmed by 2 bases and 0 bases respectively. Reading from cysteine to phenylalanine, the CDR3 counts 14 amino acids. This entry keeps only the CDR3 DNA: 42 bases, framed from base 1. From the germline V gene, CDR1 is SGHTA and CDR2 is FQGTGA.